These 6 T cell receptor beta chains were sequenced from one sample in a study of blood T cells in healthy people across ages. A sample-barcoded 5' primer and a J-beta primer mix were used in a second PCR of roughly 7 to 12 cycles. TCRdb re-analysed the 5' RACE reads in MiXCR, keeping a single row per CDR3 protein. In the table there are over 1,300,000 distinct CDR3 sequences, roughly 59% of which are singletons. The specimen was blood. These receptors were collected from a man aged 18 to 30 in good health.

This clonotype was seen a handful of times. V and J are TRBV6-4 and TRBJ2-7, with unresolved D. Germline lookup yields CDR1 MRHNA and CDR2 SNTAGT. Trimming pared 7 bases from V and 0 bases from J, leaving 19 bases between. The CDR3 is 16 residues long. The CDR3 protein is CASIRTHYSSSYEQYF. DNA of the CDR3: TGTGCCAGCATTAGAACCCATTACAGCAGCTCCTACGAGCAGTACTTC.

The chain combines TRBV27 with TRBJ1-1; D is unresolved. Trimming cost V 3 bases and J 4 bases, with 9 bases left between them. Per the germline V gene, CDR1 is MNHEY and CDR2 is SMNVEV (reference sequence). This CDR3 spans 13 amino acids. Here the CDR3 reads CASSFAAGTEAFF. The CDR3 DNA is TGTGCCAGCAGTTTCGCGGCTGGCACTGAAGCTTTCTTT.

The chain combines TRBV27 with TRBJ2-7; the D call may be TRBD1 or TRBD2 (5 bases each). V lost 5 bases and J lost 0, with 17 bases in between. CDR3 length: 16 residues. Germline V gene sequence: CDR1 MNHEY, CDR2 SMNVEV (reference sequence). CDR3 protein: CASSKFRDPVSYEQYF. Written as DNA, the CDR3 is TGTGCCAGCAGTAAATTCCGGGACCCTGTCTCCTACGAGCAGTACTTC.

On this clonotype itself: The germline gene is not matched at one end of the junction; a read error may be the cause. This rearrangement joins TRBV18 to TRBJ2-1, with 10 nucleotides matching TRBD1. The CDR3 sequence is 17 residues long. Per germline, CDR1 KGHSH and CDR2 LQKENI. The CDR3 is CASPPWGPGQGINEQFF. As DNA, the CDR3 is TGTGCCAGCCCACCCTGGGGGCCGGGACAGGGGATTAATGAGCAGTTCTTC.

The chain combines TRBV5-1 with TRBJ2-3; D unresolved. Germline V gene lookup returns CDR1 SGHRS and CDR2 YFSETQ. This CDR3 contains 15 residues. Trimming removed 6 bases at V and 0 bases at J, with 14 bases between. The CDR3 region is CASNVDGSSTDTQYF. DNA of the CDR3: TGCGCCAGCAATGTTGATGGGTCGAGCACAGATACGCAGTATTTT.

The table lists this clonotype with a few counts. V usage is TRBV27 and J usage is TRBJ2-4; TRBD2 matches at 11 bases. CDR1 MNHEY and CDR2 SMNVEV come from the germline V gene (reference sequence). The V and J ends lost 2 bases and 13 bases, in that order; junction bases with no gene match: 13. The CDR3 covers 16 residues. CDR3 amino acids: CASSLVGTSGSGEQYF. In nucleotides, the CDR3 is TGTGCCAGCAGTTTAGTCGGGACTAGCGGCTCGGGAGAGCAGTACTTC.